This T cell receptor beta chain was documented in a study of beta chain features in type 1 diabetes. Germline-derived CDR1 and CDR2 are MNHEY and SMNVEV (reference sequence). CDR3 length: 14 amino acids. General study results and limits: Any HLA effect on TCRB rearrangement was left unresolved by small sub-analyses. TCRB CDR3s from Type 1 diabetes patients were moderately but significantly shorter in all four CD4+ subsets.

Investigators reverse transcribed all isolated RNA, so they sequenced expressed TCRB transcripts. Clones were read by immunoSEQ multiplex PCR, and TCRdb kept only the in-frame ones, dropping some. The table lists about 15,000 clones, roughly three quarters of them singletons. In this sample, this clone turned up once. Its matching antigen is unknown. Without exception, sorted populations had purity beyond 95%. The sample consisted of stem cell memory CD4+ T cells from blood. The sequence came from a man younger than 45 with type 1 diabetes. The chain has TRBV27 and TRBJ2-5, with TRBD1 identical over 7 bases. The J call is uncertain, as TRBJ2-7 better fits the DNA end. CDR3 amino acids: CASRTTGVGYEQYF. DNA for the CDR3: TGTGCCAGCAGGACAACAGGGGTTGGGTACGAGCAGTACTTC.